The 30 T cell receptor beta chains presented below share a single source sample, sequenced in a study of T-cell memory formation after mild COVID-19. TCRdb re-called the 5' RACE reads with MiXCR, one entry per CDR3 protein. Among under 550,000 distinct CDR3 sequences listed, 18% were seen once. The material sequenced was PBMCs or a T cell subset sorted from them (not recorded which). The source is a young man who had mild COVID-19 (a few samples of this study predate the infection). Cell type and time point are not known.

The chain links TRBV7-3 to TRBJ2-3; D is ambiguous. The V end lost 6 bases, the J end lost 6 bases, and 7 bases lay between the germline ends. This CDR3 region has 11 residues. From germline, CDR1 is SGHTA and CDR2 FQGTGA. The CDR3 nucleotides are TGTGCCAGCAGTGCAGTTGATACGCAGTATTTT. Translated: CASSAVDTQYF.

In this sample, this clonotype turned up a few times. The chain joins TRBV29-1 to TRBJ1-1; D remains unclear. Germline V gives CDR1 SQVTM, CDR2 ANQGSEA. Trimming shortened V by 2 bases and J by 10 bases, and 11 bases separated the two germline ends. The CDR3 consists of 11 residues. CDR3 protein: CSVELGPAAFF. The CDR3 DNA is TGCAGCGTTGAATTGGGCCCAGCAGCTTTCTTT.

The gene calls are TRBV29-1 and TRBJ2-1; no clear D. Per germline, CDR1 SQVTM and CDR2 ANQGSEA. V was shortened by 0 bases and J by 0 bases, with 9 bases between the two germline ends. The CDR3 has 15 residues. CDR3 DNA sequence: TGCAGCGTTGAAGATCCAGCGAGCTCCTACAATGAGCAGTTCTTC. Its protein is CSVEDPASSYNEQFF.

This clonotype was picked up a small number of times. The chain employs TRBV4-1 and TRBJ1-5, with 9 positions matching TRBD1. The CDR3 covers 15 residues. Germline loops: CDR1 MGHRA, CDR2 YSYEKL. The V and J ends lost 2 bases and 3 bases, in that order; junction bases with no gene match: 2. The CDR3 region is CASSQNRGLNQPQHF. In DNA, the CDR3 is TGCGCCAGCAGCCAAAACAGGGGGCTCAATCAGCCCCAGCATTTT.

This chain uses TRBV21-1 with TRBJ2-7. TRBV21-1 is reported as a pseudogene. The CDR3 runs 14 residues. The CDR3: CASSNSGSSYEQYV. In DNA form, the CDR3 reads TGTGCCAGCAGCAATTCGGGGAGCTCCTACGAGCAGTACGTC.

Only a few counts were recorded for this clonotype. The chain employs TRBV10-2 and TRBJ2-7, with unresolved D. V was cut by 8 bases and J by 2 bases, with 7 bases left in between. CDR3 length equals 11 residues. Germline CDR1 WSHSY, CDR2 SAAADI. The CDR3 DNA sequence: TGCGCCAGCCGGGCCACCTACGAGCAGTACTTC. Amino acids: CASRATYEQYF.

The V and J genes are TRBV7-8 and TRBJ2-1, with 13 bases aligning to TRBD2. V trimming: 0 bases; J trimming: 1 base; junction bases outside the gene matches: 9. The germline CDR1 and CDR2 sequences are SGHVS and FQNEAQ. CDR3 length: 20 amino acids. The CDR3 region is CASSLALGTSGDGSYNEQFF. CDR3 DNA: TGTGCCAGCAGCTTAGCGCTTGGGACTAGCGGGGATGGGTCCTACAATGAGCAGTTCTTC.

The V call is TRBV11-1, the J call TRBJ2-7, with 8 bases fitting TRBD2. Trimming took 5 bases from V and 3 from J; bases not matched to a gene: 9. The CDR3 is made up of 15 amino acids. Germline V CDR1 and CDR2: SGHAT, FQDESV (reference sequence). The CDR3 here is CASSPGVRGDYEQYF. The CDR3 region has the DNA TGTGCCAGCAGCCCAGGTGTGCGGGGGGACTACGAGCAGTACTTC.

In its sample, this clonotype was seen a few times. V usage is TRBV5-1 and J usage is TRBJ1-1, with a possible D match to TRBD1 (5 bases). Germline assignment: CDR1 SGHRS and CDR2 YFSETQ. This CDR3 is 12 amino acids long. V was clipped by 7 bases and J by 4 bases, with 11 bases between them. CDR3 loop: CASGDSITEAFF. The CDR3, as DNA: TGCGCCAGCGGCGACAGTATCACTGAAGCTTTCTTT.

This clonotype has more than one count but fewer than ten. The chain employs TRBV28 and TRBJ1-1; no firm D call. Germline CDR1 reads MDHEN; CDR2 reads SYDVKM. The ends were cut back, 3 bases at V and 11 bases at J, with 10 bases in the middle. This CDR3 region has 11 residues. CDR3 nucleotide sequence: TGTGCCAGCAGTTTGGGAACGTGGGCTTTCTTT. Its protein product is CASSLGTWAFF.

This clonotype showed up just a few times. The V and J genes are TRBV6-2 or TRBV6-3 and TRBJ2-7, with no clear D. This CDR3 spans 11 amino acids. Trimming left V 6 bases short and J 4 bases short, with 7 bases between. Per the germline V gene, CDR1 is MNHEY and CDR2 is SVGEGT. The DNA for the CDR3 is TGTGCCAGCAGGCAAGCTTACGAGCAGTACTTC. It specifies CASRQAYEQYF.

V and J are TRBV7-3 and TRBJ2-1, with TRBD2 identical over 13 bases. V lost 4 bases, J lost 2 bases, and 5 bases stayed unmatched. This CDR3 has 17 residues. Germline CDR1 and CDR2: SGHTA and FQGTGA. CDR3: CASSSRTSGGAYNEQFF. CDR3 coding DNA: TGTGCCAGCAGCTCAAGGACTAGCGGGGGTGCCTACAATGAGCAGTTCTTC.

CDR3 sequence: CASRPPGTSGGDEQFF. The CDR3 nucleotides are TGTGCCAGCAGACCCCCCGGGACTAGCGGGGGCGATGAGCAGTTCTTC. V usage is TRBV11-2 and J usage is TRBJ2-1; 14 positions match TRBD2. Germline CDR1 SGHAT, CDR2 FQNNGV. The CDR3 covers 16 residues. The V gene end was trimmed by 6 bases and the J gene end by 8 bases; junction bases not matched to a gene: 9. Supplemented by reference TRBV11-2 and TRBJ2-1, the full variable domain reads EAGVAQSPRYKIIEKRQSVAFWCNPISGHATLYWYQQILGQGPKLLIQFQNNGVVDDSQLPKDRFSAERLKGVDSTLKIQPAKLEDSAVYLCASRPPGTSGGDEQFFGPGTRLTVL.

This clonotype came up a few times. V is TRBV4-3 and J is TRBJ1-5, with D uncertain. Per the germline V gene, CDR1 is LGHNA and CDR2 is YSLEER. This CDR3 contains 13 residues. V dropped 4 bases and J dropped 7 bases, with 11 bases sitting between them. For the CDR3, the DNA is TGCGCCAGCAGCCCAGCCCTATACCAGCCCCAGCATTTT. Its protein product is CASSPALYQPQHF.

The J gene is TRBJ2-7, the V gene TRBV29-1; 8 bases match TRBD1. The CDR3 covers 13 residues. V lost 3 bases, J lost 4 bases, and 5 bases stayed unmatched. CDR1 and CDR2 (germline): SQVTM, ANQGSEA. In nucleotides, the CDR3 is TGCAGCGTTGAGACAGGGGTACGATACGAGCAGTACTTC. It encodes CSVETGVRYEQYF.

This clonotype was observed a handful of times. This chain links TRBV6-5 with TRBJ1-2; tentative D call: TRBD1 (6 bases). The CDR3 sequence is 13 residues long. The V end was cut by 6 bases, the J end by 4 bases, with 12 bases between. Germline V CDR1 and CDR2: MNHEY, SVGAGI. CDR3 bases: TGTGCCAGCAGCTCACAGGGCGCCTATGGCTACACCTTC. Translated: CASSSQGAYGYTF.

The chain links TRBV9 to TRBJ2-5; D uncertain. Trimming took 4 bases from V and 5 from J, leaving 21 bases between them. The germline gives CDR1 SGDLS, CDR2 YYNGEE. The CDR3 is made up of 16 amino acids. This chain's CDR3 is CASSSRPGLRWETQYF. DNA for the CDR3: TGTGCCAGCAGCTCCCGACCGGGTCTAAGGTGGGAGACCCAGTACTTC.

A few counts support this clonotype. The CDR3 nucleotides are TGTGCCAGCTCACATAACGCCATACAGGGGGAAGCTTTCTTT. This codes for CASSHNAIQGEAFF. The V call is TRBV18, the J call TRBJ1-1, with 7 positions matching TRBD1. The germline V gene encodes CDR1 KGHSH and CDR2 LQKENI. This CDR3 comprises 14 residues. V dropped 4 bases and J dropped 8; count of bases not matched to a gene: 10. The variable domain in full, completed from reference TRBV18 and TRBJ1-1, reads NAGVMQNPRHLVRRRGQEARLRCSPMKGHSHVYWYRQLPEEGLKFMVYLQKENIIDESGMPKERFSAEFPKEGPSILRIQQVVRGDSAAYFCASSHNAIQGEAFFGQGTRLTVV.

This clonotype was observed a handful of times. V usage is TRBV4-2 and J usage is TRBJ1-4, with D unclear. CDR3 length: 15 residues. Germline CDR1 reads LGHNA; CDR2 reads YNFKEQ. The V end lost 5 bases, the J end lost 8 bases, and 18 bases lay between the germline ends. The CDR3: CASSSPPKLWEKLFF. CDR3 nucleotides: TGTGCCAGCAGCTCGCCCCCTAAACTTTGGGAAAAACTGTTTTTT.

The table lists this clonotype with many counts. CDR3 region: CASSLQGSSYEQYF. The CDR3 nucleotides are TGTGCCAGCAGCCTACAGGGGAGCTCCTACGAGCAGTACTTC. The chain couples TRBV7-9 to TRBJ2-7; 7 bases map to TRBD1. CDR1 SEHNR and CDR2 FQNEAQ come from the germline V gene (reference sequence). The trim removed 5 bases at V and 0 bases at J, leaving 4 bases unmatched. This CDR3 is 14 amino acids long.

The chain carries TRBV6-2 or TRBV6-3 and TRBJ2-5; 8 nucleotides align to TRBD2. In germline, CDR1 is MNHEY, CDR2 SVGEGT. Trimming cost V 6 bases and J 10 bases; bases outside gene matches: 7. CDR3 length equals 12 residues. CDR3 in DNA: TGTGCCAGCAGCCCGGGACTAGGAGTCCAGTACTTC. This sequence encodes CASSPGLGVQYF.

The chain couples TRBV28 to TRBJ2-5; 8 nucleotides line up with TRBD2. The V and J ends lost 6 bases and 4 bases, in that order; junction bases with no gene match: 13. The V gene's germline CDR1 is MDHEN and CDR2 SYDVKM. This CDR3 has 16 amino acids. The CDR3 region is CASRNLGTRGSETQYF. The DNA of the CDR3 is TGTGCCAGCAGAAACCTCGGGACTAGGGGGTCAGAGACCCAGTACTTC.

This rearrangement joins TRBV5-6 to TRBJ2-7; tentatively, D is TRBD1 (6 bases). The germline V and J ends were trimmed by 4 bases and 2 bases, with 13 bases remaining between them. CDR3 length equals 14 residues. Germline assignment: CDR1 SGHDT and CDR2 YYEEEE. CDR3: CASSTQGTTYEQYF. The CDR3 DNA reads TGTGCCAGCAGCACACAGGGCACAACCTACGAGCAGTACTTC.

The J gene is TRBJ2-3, the V gene TRBV7-9; perhaps TRBD1 as D (6 bases). This CDR3 spans 15 amino acids. V lost 5 bases, J lost 2 bases, and 14 bases lay in between. From germline, CDR1 is SEHNR and CDR2 FQNEAQ (reference sequence). This CDR3 is CASSVQGIPTDTQYF. CDR3 DNA sequence: TGTGCCAGCAGCGTCCAGGGGATCCCCACAGATACGCAGTATTTT.

In its sample, this clonotype was seen a few times. V and J are TRBV24-1 and TRBJ1-1, with a weak D call TRBD1 (5 bases). The V end lost 4 bases, the J end lost 6 bases, and 5 bases lay between the germline ends. Germline V gene data show CDR1 as KGHDR and CDR2 as SFDVKD. The length of the CDR3 is 11 residues. The CDR3 sequence: CATSEGAEAFF. CDR3 DNA sequence: TGTGCCACCAGTGAAGGGGCTGAAGCTTTCTTT.

There are a few counts of this clonotype. The V call is TRBV27, the J call TRBJ2-7; 8 bases match TRBD2. Germline V gene lookup returns CDR1 MNHEY and CDR2 SMNVEV (reference sequence). V lost 2 bases, J lost 4 bases, and 13 bases stayed unmatched. The CDR3 runs to 17 residues. DNA of the CDR3: TGTGCCAGCAGTTTAGTCGGCGGGGGGATACCCCTATACGAGCAGTACTTC. The encoded protein is CASSLVGGGIPLYEQYF.

This rearrangement joins TRBV4-2 to TRBJ1-5, with a weak D call TRBD1 (6 bases). Germline-derived CDR1 and CDR2 are LGHNA and YNFKEQ. The CDR3 length is 15 residues. Trimming cost V 1 base and J 2 bases, with 9 bases left between them. The CDR3 DNA reads TGTGCCAGCAGCCAAGTTAGACAGGGCAATCAGCCCCAGCATTTT. This codes for CASSQVRQGNQPQHF.

V gene TRBV12-3 or TRBV12-4 combines with J gene TRBJ2-1; D not certain. This CDR3 has 13 residues. Trimming shortened V by 6 bases and J by 7 bases, and 13 bases separated the two germline ends. This CDR3 is CASSPRIKNEQFF. DNA of the CDR3: TGTGCCAGCAGCCCCAGGATAAAAAATGAGCAGTTCTTC.

This clonotype was seen a few times. The chain is built from TRBV6-5 and TRBJ1-2; D gene unclear. The germline gives CDR1 MNHEY, CDR2 SVGAGI. Trimming pared 5 bases from V and 5 bases from J, leaving 9 bases between. This CDR3 is built from 12 residues. CDR3 sequence reads: CASSRRGYGYTF. As DNA, the CDR3 is TGTGCCAGCAGTCGCCGAGGGTATGGCTACACCTTC.

The chain combines TRBV10-3 with TRBJ2-7; maybe TRBD1 (6 bases). Germline V CDR1 and CDR2: ENHRY, SYGVKD. The CDR3 runs to 15 residues. Trimming pared 7 bases from V and 5 bases from J, leaving 21 bases between. The DNA of the CDR3 is TGTGCCATCACCAAAGGTGGGGGCTTTAGCGACGAGCAGTACTTC. This translates into CAITKGGGFSDEQYF.